This TCR beta chain was documented in a study of cytomegalovirus exposure and HLA in healthy donors. A word on this clone: The antigen remains unidentified.

Overall study results and limits: A missense variant in DCLRE1C was later tied to TCR beta V- and J-gene trimming.

The PCR was carried out with 60 Vbeta primers and 13 Jbeta primers. Assay: immunoSEQ multiplex PCR; the TCRdb copy retains only in-frame clones and omits some. The repertoire includes just over 150,000 clones, almost 80% of them detected once, and more than 0.75% sits in the top ten. V lost 2 bases, J lost 3 bases, and 3 bases stayed unmatched. The CDR3 length is 14 residues. Germline-derived CDR1 and CDR2 are SGHTA and FQGNSA. The sequencing sample was made of PBMCs. V usage is TRBV7-2 and J usage is TRBJ2-7, with 8 positions matching TRBD1. This TCR derives from a woman aged 50 to 65 in good health and CMV-seropositive. CDR3 nucleotide sequence: TGTGCCAGCAGCTTAAGGACAGGGCGCTACGAGCAGTACTTC. Protein product: CASSLRTGRYEQYF.